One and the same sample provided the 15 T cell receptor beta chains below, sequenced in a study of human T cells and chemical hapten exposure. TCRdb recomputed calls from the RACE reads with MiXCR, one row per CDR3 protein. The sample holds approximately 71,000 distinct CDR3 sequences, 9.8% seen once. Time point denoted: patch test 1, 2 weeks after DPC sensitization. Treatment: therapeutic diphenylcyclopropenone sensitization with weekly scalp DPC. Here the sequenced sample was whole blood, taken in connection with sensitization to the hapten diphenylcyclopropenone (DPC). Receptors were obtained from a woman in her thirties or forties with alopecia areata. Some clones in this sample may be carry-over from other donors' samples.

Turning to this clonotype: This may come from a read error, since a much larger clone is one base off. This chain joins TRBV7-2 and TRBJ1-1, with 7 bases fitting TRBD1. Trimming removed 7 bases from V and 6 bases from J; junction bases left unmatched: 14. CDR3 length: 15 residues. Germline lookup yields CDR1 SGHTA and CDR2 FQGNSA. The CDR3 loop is CASTLTGQRNAEAFF. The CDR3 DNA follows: TGTGCCAGCACCTTGACGGGACAGAGAAACGCTGAAGCTTTCTTT.

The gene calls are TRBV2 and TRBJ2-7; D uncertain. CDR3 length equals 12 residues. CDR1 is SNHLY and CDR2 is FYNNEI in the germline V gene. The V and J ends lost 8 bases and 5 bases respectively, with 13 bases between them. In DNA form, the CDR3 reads TGTGCCAGCCGCCCAAGACTCGACGAGCAGTACTTC. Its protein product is CASRPRLDEQYF.

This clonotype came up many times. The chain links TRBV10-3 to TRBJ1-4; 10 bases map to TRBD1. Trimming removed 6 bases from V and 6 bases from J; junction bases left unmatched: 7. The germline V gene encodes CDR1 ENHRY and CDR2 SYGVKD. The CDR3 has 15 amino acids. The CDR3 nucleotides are TGTGCCATCAGCAGCCCAGGACAGGGGGATGAAAAACTGTTTTTT. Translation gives CAISSPGQGDEKLFF.

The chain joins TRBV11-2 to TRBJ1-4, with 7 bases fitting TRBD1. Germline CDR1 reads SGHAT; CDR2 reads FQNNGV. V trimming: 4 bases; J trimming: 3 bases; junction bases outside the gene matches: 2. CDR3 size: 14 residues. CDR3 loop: CASSYGTANEKLFF. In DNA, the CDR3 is TGTGCCAGCAGCTACGGGACAGCTAATGAAAAACTGTTTTTT. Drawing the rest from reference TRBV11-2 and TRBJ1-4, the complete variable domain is EAGVAQSPRYKIIEKRQSVAFWCNPISGHATLYWYQQILGQGPKLLIQFQNNGVVDDSQLPKDRFSAERLKGVDSTLKIQPAKLEDSAVYLCASSYGTANEKLFFGSGTQLSVL.

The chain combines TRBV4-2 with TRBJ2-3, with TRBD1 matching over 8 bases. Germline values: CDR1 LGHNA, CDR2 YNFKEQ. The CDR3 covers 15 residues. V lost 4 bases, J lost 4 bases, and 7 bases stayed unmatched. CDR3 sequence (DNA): TGTGCCAGCAGCCCCGGACAGGGTTTGTCAGATACGCAGTATTTT. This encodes CASSPGQGLSDTQYF.

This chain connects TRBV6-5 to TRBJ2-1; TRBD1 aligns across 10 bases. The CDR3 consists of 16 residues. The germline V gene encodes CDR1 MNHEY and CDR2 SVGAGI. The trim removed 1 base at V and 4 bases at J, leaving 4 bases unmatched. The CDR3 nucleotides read TGTGCCAGCAGTTACTTGACAGGGGGCGCTTACAATGAGCAGTTCTTC. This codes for CASSYLTGGAYNEQFF.

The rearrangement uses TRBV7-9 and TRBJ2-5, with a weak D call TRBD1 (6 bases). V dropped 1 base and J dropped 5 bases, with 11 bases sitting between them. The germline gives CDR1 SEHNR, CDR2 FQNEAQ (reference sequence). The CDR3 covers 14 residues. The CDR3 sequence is CASSLGQAFETQYF. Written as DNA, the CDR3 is TGTGCCAGCAGCTTAGGACAGGCTTTTGAGACCCAGTACTTC.

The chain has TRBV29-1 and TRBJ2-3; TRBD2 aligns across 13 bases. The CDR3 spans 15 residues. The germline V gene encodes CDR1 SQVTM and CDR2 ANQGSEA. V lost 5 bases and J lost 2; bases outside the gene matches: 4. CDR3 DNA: TGCAGCGTTTCGACTAGCGGGGGGACCACAGATACGCAGTATTTT. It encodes CSVSTSGGTTDTQYF.

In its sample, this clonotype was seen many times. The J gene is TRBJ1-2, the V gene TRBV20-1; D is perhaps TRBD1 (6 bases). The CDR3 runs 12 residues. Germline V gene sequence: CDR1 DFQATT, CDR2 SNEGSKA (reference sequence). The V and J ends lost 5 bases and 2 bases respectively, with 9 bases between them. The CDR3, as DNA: TGCAGTGCTGACAGGAGAAACTATGGCTACACCTTC. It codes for CSADRRNYGYTF.

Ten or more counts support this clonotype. CDR3 sequence reads: CASSSRLAGGFYNEQFF. The CDR3, as DNA: TGTGCCAGCAGCTCCCGACTAGCGGGGGGATTCTACAATGAGCAGTTCTTC. The J gene is TRBJ2-1, the V gene TRBV14, with 13 bases lining up with TRBD2. CDR1 is SGHDN and CDR2 is FVKESK in the germline V gene. Germline trimming cut 5 bases from V and 3 bases from J; bases unmatched to any gene: 7. The CDR3 is made up of 17 amino acids.

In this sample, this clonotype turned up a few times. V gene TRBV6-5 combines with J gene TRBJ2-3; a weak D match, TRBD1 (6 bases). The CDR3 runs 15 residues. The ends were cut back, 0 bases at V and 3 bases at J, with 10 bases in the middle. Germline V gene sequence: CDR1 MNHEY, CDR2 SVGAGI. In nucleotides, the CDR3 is TGTGCCAGCAGTTACTCATCCAGGGGAACAGATACGCAGTATTTT. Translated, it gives CASSYSSRGTDTQYF.

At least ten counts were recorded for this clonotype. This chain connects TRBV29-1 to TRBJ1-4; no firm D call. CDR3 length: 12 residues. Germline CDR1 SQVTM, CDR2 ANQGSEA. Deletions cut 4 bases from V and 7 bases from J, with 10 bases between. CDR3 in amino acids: CSVGREGEKLFF. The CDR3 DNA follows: TGCAGCGTTGGAAGAGAGGGTGAAAAACTGTTTTTT.

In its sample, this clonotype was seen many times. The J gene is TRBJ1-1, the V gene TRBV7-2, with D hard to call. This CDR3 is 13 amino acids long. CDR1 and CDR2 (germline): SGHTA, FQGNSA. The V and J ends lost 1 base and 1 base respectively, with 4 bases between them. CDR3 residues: CASSLVQNTEAFF. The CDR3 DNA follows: TGTGCCAGCAGCTTAGTCCAGAACACTGAAGCTTTCTTT.

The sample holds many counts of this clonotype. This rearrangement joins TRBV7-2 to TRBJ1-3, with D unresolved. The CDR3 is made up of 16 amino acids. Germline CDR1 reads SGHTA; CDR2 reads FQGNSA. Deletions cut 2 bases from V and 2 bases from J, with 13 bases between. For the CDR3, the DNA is TGTGCCAGCAGCTTACAGGCTTGGATGACTGGAAACACCATATATTTT. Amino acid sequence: CASSLQAWMTGNTIYF.

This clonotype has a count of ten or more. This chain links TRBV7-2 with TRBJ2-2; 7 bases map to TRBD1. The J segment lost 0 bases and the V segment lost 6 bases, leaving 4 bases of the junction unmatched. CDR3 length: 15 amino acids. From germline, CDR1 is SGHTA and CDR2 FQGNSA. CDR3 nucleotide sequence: TGTGCCAGCAGGGCCGACAGGGCGAACACCGGGGAGCTGTTTTTT. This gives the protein CASRADRANTGELFF.